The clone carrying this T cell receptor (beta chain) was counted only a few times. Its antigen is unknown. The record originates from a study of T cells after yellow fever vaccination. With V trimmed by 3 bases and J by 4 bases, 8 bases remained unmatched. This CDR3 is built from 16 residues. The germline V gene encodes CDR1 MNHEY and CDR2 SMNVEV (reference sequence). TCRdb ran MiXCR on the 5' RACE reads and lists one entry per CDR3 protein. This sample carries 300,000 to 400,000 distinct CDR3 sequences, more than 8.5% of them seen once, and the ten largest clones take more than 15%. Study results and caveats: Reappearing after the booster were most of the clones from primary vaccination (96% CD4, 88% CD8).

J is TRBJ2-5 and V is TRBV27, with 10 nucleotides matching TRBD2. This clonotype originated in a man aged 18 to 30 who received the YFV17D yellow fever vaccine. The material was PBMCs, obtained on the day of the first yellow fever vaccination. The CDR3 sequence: CASSFGSSGGRETQYF. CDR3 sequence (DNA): TGTGCCAGCAGTTTTGGGAGTAGCGGGGGGAGAGAGACCCAGTACTTC.